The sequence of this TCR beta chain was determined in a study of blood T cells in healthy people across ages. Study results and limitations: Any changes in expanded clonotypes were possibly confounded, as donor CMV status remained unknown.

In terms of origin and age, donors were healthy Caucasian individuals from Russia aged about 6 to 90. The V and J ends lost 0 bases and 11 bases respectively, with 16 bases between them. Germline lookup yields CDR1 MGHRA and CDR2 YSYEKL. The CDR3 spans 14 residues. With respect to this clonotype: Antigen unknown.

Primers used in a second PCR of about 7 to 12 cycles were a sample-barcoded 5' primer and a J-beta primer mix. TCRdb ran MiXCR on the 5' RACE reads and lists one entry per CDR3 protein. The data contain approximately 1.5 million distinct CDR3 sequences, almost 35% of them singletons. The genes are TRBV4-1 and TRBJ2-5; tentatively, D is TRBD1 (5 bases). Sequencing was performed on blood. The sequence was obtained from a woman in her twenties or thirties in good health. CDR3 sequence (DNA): TGCGCCAGCAGCCAAGATCACTTCGTGACAGAGCAGTACTTC. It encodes CASSQDHFVTEQYF.